Sequencing of this TCR beta chain was carried out in a study of T cells in localized non-small cell lung cancer. This CDR3 contains 14 residues. V lost 6 bases and J lost 8; bases outside the gene matches: 9. Germline V gene sequence: CDR1 SQVTM, CDR2 ANQGSEA. This clone qualifies as medium-sized (0.01 to 0.1%). Generated by immunoSEQ multiplex PCR, the TCRdb table keeps only in-frame clones and is missing some. The repertoire holds some 5,800 clones, with around 21% as singletons. The source of this sequence is a female donor of 60 years or more with stage I lung adenocarcinoma. Source: lung tumor tissue, taken before any cancer treatment. The V and J genes are TRBV29-1 and TRBJ2-2; 10 bases align to TRBD2. DNA for the CDR3: TGCAGCGTCCGAGCGGGAGGGCCTTCTGGGGAGCTGTTTTTT. This sequence encodes CSVRAGGPSGELFF.